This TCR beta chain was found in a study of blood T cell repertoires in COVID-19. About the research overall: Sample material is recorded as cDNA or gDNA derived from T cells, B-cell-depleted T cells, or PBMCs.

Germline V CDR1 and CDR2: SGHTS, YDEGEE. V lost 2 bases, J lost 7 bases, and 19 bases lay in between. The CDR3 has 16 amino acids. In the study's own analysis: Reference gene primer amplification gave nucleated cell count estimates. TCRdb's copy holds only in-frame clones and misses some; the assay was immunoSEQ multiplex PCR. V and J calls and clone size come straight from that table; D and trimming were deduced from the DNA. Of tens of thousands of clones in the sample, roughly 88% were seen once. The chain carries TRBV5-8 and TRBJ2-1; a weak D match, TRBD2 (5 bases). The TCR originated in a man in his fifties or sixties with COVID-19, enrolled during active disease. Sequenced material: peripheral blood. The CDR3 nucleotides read TGTGCCAGCAGCTTTTTTACCGGGATGTCGGGTAATGAGCAGTTCTTC. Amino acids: CASSFFTGMSGNEQFF.